This T cell receptor beta chain was sequenced during a study of response to subunit inactivated influenza vaccine. Study-level findings and limits: Few additional T cells are recruited per seasonal influenza vaccination, authors suggested.

The table lists this clonotype with a few counts. Its antigen is as yet unknown. Each CDR3 protein is one row after TCRdb ran MiXCR on the RT-PCR reads. The sample consists of about 190,000 distinct CDR3 sequences, approximately 15% of them appearing once. Sequenced here: CD8+ T cells sorted from PBMCs, sampled more than 4 days after vaccination. The sequence was obtained from a man aged 45 to 65 who received an inactivated influenza vaccine.

CDR3 DNA: TGCGCCAGCAGCCAAGTGGGAGCTAGAGGGGCCGGGGAGCTGTTTTTT. Translated, it gives CASSQVGARGAGELFF. This chain uses TRBV4-1 with TRBJ2-2; D could derive from TRBD1 or TRBD2 (5 bases each). The germline V gene encodes CDR1 MGHRA and CDR2 YSYEKL. V lost 1 base to trimming and J lost 6 bases, with 15 bases between them. CDR3 length: 16 amino acids.